Given below is one TCR beta chain in context. Per germline, CDR1 ENHRY and CDR2 SYGVKD. The CDR3 consists of 14 residues. V lost 8 bases to trimming and J lost 0 bases, with 11 bases between them. The sample is drawn from a study of blood T cell repertoires in COVID-19. Background on the study: Sites across the United States, Italy and Spain contributed samples from acute and convalescent COVID-19.

Original methodology: The assay estimated nucleated cells by amplifying reference gene primers. Method: immunoSEQ multiplex PCR; TCRdb's copy keeps in-frame clones and lacks some. V and J calls plus clone size are reproduced from that table; the DNA served to infer D and trimming. Among 95,000 to 150,000 clones listed, roughly 74% were seen once. Input material: peripheral blood. The TCR comes from a man aged 55-75 years with acute or convalescent COVID-19. The chain recombines TRBV10-3 with TRBJ1-3; possibly TRBD1 for D (5 bases). The CDR3 DNA sequence: TGTGCCATCCGGGGGGACCTCTCTGGAAACACCATATATTTT. This codes for CAIRGDLSGNTIYF.